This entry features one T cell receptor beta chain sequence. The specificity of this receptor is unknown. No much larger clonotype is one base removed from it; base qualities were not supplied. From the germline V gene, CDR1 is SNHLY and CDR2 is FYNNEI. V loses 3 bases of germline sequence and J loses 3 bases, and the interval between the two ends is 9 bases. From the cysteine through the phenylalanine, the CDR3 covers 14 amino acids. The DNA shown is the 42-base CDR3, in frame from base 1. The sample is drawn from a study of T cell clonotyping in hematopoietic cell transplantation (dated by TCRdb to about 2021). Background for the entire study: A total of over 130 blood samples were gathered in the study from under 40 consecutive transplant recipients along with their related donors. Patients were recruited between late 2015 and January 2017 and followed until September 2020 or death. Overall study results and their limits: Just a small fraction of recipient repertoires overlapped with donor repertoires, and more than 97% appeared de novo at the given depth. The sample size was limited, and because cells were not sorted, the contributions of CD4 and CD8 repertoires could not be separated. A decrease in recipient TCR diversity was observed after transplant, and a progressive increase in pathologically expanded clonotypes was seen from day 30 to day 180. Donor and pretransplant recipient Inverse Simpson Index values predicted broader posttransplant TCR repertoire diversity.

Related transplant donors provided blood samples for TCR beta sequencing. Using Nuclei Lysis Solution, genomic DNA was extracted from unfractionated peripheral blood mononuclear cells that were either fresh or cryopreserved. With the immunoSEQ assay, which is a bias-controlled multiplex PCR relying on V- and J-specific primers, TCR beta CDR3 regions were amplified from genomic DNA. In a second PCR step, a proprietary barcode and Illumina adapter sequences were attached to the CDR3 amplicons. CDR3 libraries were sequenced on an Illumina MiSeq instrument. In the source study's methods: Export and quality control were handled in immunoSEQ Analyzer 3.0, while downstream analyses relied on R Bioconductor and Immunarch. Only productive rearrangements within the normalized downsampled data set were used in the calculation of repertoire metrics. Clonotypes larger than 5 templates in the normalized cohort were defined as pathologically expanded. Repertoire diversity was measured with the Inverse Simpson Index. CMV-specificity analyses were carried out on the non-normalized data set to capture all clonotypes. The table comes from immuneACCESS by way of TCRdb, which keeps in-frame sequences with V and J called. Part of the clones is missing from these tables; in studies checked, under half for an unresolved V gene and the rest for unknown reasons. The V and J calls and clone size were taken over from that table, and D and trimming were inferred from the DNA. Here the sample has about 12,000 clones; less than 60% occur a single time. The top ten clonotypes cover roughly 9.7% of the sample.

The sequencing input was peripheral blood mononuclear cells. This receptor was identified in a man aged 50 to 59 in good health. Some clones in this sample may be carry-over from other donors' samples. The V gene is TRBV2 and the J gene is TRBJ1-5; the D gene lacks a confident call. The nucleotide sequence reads TGTGCCAGCAGTGACGCCAGACCCAATCAGCCCCAGCATTTT. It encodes CASSDARPNQPQHF.